This T cell receptor beta chain is drawn from a study of chemoradiotherapy in HPV16-positive cancers. In germline, CDR1 is SGHVS, CDR2 FNYEAQ. The ends lost 1 base at V and 4 bases at J; junction bases unmatched: 7. The length of the CDR3 is 16 residues. Samples were taken several times over chemoradiotherapy. Method: immunoSEQ multiplex PCR; TCRdb's copy keeps in-frame clones and lacks some. Among 55,000 to 85,000 clones listed, 88% were seen once. Study-wide findings and caveats: HPV-responsive T-cell expansion during chemoradiotherapy was linked to improved recurrence-free survival in HPV16-positive patients. Only two HPV16-positive patients supplied the functional HPV-specificity definition.

Of note for this clone: The antigen is unknown.

This sequence joins TRBV7-6 and TRBJ1-1; TRBD1 matches at 9 bases. The sequencing here drew on blood, taken from a patient who underwent chemoradiotherapy. The source of this sequence is a human donor with HPV-associated anogenital cancer. The CDR3 bases are TGTGCCAGCAGCTTAGGGCCGGGACAGGGTGGCACTGAAGCTTTCTTT. Encoded protein: CASSLGPGQGGTEAFF.